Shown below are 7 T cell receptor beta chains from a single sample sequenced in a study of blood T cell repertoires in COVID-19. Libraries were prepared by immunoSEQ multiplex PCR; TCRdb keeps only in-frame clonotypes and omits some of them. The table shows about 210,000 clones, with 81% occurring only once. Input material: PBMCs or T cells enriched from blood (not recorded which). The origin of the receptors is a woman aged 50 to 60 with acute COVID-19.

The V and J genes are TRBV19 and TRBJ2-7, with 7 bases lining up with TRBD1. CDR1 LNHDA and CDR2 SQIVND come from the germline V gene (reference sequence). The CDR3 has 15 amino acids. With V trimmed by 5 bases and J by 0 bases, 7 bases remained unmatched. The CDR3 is CASSAQQGTSYEQYF. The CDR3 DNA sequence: TGTGCCAGTAGTGCCCAACAGGGGACCTCCTACGAGCAGTACTTC.

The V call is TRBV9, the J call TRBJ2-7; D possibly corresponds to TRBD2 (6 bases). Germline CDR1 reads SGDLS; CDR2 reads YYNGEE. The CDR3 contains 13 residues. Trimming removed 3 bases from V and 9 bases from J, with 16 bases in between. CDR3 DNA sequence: TGTGCCAGCAGCGGAGGAGGGGTGGATTGGCAGTACTTC. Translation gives CASSGGGVDWQYF.

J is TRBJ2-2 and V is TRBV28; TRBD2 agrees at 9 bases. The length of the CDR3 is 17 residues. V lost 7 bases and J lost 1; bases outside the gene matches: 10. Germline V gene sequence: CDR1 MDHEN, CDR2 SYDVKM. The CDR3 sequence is CASTQSGAGGNTGELFF. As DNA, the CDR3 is TGTGCCAGCACCCAGAGTGGAGCGGGGGGGAACACCGGGGAGCTGTTTTTT.

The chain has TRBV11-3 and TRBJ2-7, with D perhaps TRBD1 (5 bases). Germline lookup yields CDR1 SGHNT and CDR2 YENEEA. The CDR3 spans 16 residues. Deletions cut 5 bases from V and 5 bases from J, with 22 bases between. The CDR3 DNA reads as TGTGCCAGCAGCGAAAAACAATACGCAGGGTACAACGAGCAGTACTTC. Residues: CASSEKQYAGYNEQYF.

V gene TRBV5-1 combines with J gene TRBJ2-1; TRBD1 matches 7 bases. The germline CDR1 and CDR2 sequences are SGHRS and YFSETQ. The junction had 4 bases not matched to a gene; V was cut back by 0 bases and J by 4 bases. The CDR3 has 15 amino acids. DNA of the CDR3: TGCGCCAGCAGCTTGGTTGGGACAGCTTACAATGAGCAGTTCTTC. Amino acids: CASSLVGTAYNEQFF.

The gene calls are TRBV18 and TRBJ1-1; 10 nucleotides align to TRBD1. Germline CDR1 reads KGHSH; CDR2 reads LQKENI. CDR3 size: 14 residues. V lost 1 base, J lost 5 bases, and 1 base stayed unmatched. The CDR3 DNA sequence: TGTGCCAGCTCACCACAGGACAGGGGGACTGAAGCTTTCTTT. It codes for CASSPQDRGTEAFF.

The CDR3 nucleotides are TGTGCCATCAGTGAGTCCGGGGGGGCCCAACAAGAGACCCAGTACTTC. Translated, it gives CAISESGGAQQETQYF. The chain is built from TRBV10-3 and TRBJ2-5, with 8 bases identical to TRBD2. V lost 0 bases and J lost 2; bases outside the gene matches: 5. The CDR3 loop spans 16 amino acids. Germline CDR1 and CDR2: ENHRY and SYGVKD.